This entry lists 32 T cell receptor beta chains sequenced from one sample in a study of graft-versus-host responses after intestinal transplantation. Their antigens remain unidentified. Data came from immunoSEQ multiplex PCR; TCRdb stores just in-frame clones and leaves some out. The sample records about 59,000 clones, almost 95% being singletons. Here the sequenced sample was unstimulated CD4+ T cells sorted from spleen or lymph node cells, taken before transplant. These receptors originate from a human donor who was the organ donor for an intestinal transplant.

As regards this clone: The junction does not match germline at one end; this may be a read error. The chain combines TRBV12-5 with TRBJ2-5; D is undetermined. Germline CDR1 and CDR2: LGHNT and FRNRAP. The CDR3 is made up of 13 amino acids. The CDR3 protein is CASGLVGQETQYF. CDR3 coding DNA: TGTGCTAGTGGCTTGGTCGGGCAAGAGACCCAGTACTTC. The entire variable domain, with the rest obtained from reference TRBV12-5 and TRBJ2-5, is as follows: DARVTQTPRHKVTEMGQEVTMRCQPILGHNTVFWYRQTMMQGLELLAYFRNRAPLDDSGMPKDRFSAEMPDATLATLKIQPSEPRDSAVYFCASGLVGQETQYFGPGTRLLVL.

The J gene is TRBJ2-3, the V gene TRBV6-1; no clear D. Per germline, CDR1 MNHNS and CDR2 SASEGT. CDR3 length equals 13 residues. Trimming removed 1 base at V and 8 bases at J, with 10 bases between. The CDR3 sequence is CASSEVPPGTQYF. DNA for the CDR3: TGTGCCAGCAGTGAAGTGCCGCCGGGTACGCAGTATTTT.

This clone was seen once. The CDR3 bases are TGTGCCAGTCAGGGGGCTCGAAACTATGGCTACACCTTC. Residues: CASQGARNYGYTF. The chain joins TRBV19 to TRBJ1-2, with 8 bases identical to TRBD1. The ends lost 8 bases at V and 2 bases at J; junction bases unmatched: 4. The CDR3 has 13 residues. Germline V gives CDR1 LNHDA, CDR2 SQIVND (reference sequence). Based on the CDR3 plus reference TRBV19 and TRBJ1-2, the full variable domain is DGGITQSPKYLFRKEGQNVTLSCEQNLNHDAMYWYRQDPGQGLRLIYYSQIVNDFQKGDIAEGYSVSREKKESFPLTVTSAQKNPTAFYLCASQGARNYGYTFGSGTRLTVV.

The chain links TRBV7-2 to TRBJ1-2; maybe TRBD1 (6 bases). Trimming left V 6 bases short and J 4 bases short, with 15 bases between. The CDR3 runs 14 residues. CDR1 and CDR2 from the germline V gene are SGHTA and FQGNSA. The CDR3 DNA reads TGTGCCAGCAGTCCTACCCGGGACATCTATGGCTACACCTTC. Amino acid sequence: CASSPTRDIYGYTF.

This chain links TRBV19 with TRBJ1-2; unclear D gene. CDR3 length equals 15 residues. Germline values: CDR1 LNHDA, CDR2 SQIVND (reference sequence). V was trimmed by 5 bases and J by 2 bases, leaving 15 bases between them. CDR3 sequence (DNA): TGTGCCAGTAGTTCCAAACTCGGCTGGAACTATGGCTACACCTTC. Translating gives CASSSKLGWNYGYTF.

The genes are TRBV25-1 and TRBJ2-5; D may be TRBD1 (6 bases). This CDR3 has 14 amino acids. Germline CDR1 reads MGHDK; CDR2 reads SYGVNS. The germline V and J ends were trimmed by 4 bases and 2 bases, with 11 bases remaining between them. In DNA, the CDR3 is TGTGCCAGCAGTGGGGGGACACTTCAAGAGACCCAGTACTTC. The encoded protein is CASSGGTLQETQYF. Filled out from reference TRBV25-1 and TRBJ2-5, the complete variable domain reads EADIYQTPRYLVIGTGKKITLECSQTMGHDKMYWYQQDPGMELHLIHYSYGVNSTEKGDLSSESTVSRIRTEHFPLTLESARPSHTSQYLCASSGGTLQETQYFGPGTRLLVL.

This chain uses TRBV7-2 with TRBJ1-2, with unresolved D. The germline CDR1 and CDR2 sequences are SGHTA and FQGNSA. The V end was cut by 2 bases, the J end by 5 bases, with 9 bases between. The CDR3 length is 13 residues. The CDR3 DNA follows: TGTGCCAGCAGCTTAAACCAGGTTTATGGCTACACCTTC. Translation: CASSLNQVYGYTF.

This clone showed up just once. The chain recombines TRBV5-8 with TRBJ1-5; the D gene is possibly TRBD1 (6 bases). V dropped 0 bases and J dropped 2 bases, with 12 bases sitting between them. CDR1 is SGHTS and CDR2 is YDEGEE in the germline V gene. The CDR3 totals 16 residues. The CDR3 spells CASSLEQGYGNQPQHF. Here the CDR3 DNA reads TGTGCCAGCAGCTTGGAACAGGGATACGGCAATCAGCCCCAGCATTTT.

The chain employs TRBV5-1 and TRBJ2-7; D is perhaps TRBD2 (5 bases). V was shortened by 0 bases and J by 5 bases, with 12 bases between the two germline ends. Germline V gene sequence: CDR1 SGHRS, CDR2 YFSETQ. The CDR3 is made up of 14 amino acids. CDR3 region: CASSLAGVPDEQYF. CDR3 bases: TGCGCCAGCAGCTTGGCCGGGGTTCCGGACGAGCAGTACTTC.

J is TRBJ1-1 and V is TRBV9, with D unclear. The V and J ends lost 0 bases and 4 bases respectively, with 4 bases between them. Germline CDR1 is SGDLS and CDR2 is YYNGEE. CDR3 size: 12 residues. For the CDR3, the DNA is TGTGCCAGCAGCGTAGCTGGCACTGAAGCTTTCTTT. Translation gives CASSVAGTEAFF.

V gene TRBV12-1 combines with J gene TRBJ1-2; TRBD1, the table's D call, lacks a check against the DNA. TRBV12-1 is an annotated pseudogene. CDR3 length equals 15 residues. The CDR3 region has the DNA TGTGCCAGCAGCTTGCCGGGACAGGGATATGGTGGCTACACCTTC. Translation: CASSLPGQGYGGYTF.

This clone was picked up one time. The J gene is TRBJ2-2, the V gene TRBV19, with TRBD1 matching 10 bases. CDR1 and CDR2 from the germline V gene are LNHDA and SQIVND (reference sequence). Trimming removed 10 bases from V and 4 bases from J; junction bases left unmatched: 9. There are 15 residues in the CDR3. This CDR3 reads CATLRDRGATGELFF. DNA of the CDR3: TGTGCCACCCTCCGGGACAGGGGTGCCACCGGGGAGCTGTTTTTT.

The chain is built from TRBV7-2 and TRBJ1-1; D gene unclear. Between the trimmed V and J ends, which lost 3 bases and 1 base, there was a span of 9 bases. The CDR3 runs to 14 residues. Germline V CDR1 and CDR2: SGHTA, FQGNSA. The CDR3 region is CASSFRKGNTEAFF. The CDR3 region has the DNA TGTGCCAGCAGCTTTAGGAAGGGGAACACTGAAGCTTTCTTT.

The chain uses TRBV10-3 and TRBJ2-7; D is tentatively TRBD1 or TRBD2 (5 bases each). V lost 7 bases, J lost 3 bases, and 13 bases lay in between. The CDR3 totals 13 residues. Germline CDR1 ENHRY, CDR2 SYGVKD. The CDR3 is CAINTPGLYEQYF. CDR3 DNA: TGTGCCATCAATACCCCGGGGCTCTACGAGCAGTACTTC.

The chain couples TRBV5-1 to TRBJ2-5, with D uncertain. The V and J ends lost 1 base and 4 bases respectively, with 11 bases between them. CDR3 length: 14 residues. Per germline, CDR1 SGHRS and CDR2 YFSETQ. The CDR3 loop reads CASSLLGSGETQYF. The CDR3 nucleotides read TGCGCCAGCAGCTTGTTAGGTAGTGGAGAGACCCAGTACTTC.

The DNA of the CDR3 is TGTGCCAGCAGCCTTGGCTGGGGGGACCTACGTGTGGGGACCCAGTACTTC. This gives the protein CASSLGWGDLRVGTQYF. This rearrangement joins TRBV27 to TRBJ2-5; possible D gene TRBD2, 6 bases. This CDR3 has 17 residues. CDR1 and CDR2 from the germline V gene are MNHEY and SMNVEV (reference sequence). Trimming pared 6 bases from V and 7 bases from J, leaving 27 bases between.

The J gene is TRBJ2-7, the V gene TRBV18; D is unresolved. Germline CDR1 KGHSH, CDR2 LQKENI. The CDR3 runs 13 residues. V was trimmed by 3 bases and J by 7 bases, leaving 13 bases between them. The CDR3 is CASSPSLGSEQYF. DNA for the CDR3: TGTGCCAGCTCACCTTCCCTAGGAAGTGAGCAGTACTTC.

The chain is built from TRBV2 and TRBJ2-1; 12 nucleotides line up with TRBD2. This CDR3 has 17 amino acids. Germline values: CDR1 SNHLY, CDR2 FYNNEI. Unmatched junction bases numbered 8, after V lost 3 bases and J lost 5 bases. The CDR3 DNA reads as TGTGCCAGCAGTGACCATGATCTAGCGGGGGGGGACAATGAGCAGTTCTTC. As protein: CASSDHDLAGGDNEQFF.

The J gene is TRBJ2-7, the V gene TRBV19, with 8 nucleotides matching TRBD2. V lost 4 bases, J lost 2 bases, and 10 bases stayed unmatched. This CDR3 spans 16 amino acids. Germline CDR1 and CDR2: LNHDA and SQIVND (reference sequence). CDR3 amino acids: CASSRSRGGTTYEQYF. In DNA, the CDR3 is TGTGCCAGTAGTAGGAGCCGCGGGGGGACCACCTACGAGCAGTACTTC.

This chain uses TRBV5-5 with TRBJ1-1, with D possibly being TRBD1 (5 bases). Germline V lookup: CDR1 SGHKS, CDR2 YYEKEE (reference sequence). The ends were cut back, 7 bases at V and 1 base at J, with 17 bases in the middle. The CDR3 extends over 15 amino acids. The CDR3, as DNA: TGTGCCAGCTCCAGATTGACCGGGGGGAACACTGAAGCTTTCTTT. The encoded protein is CASSRLTGGNTEAFF.

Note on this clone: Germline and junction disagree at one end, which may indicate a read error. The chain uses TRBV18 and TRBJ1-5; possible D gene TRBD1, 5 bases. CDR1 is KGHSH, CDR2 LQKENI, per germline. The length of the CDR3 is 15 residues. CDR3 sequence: CATSPLAGWNQPQHF. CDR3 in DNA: TGTGCCACCTCACCACTGGCAGGGTGGAATCAGCCCCAGCATTTT.

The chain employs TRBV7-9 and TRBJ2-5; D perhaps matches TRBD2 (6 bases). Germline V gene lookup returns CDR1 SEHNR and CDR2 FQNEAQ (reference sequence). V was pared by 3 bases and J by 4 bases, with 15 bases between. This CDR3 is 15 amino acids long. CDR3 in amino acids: CASSFGGAPGETQYF. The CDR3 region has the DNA TGTGCCAGCAGCTTTGGCGGGGCCCCGGGAGAGACCCAGTACTTC. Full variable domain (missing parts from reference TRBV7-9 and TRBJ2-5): DTGVSQNPRHKITKRGQNVTFRCDPISEHNRLYWYRQTLGQGPEFLTYFQNEAQLEKSRLLSDRFSAERPKGSFSTLEIQRTEQGDSAMYLCASSFGGAPGETQYFGPGTRLLVL.

CDR3 residues: CASSGTSGFSYEQYF. In DNA, the CDR3 is TGTGCCAGTAGTGGTACTAGCGGGTTTTCCTACGAGCAGTACTTC. The rearrangement uses TRBV19 and TRBJ2-5; 9 bases are a match to TRBD2. The J call may be faulty, since TRBJ2-7 better matches the DNA end. Germline V gene sequence: CDR1 LNHDA, CDR2 SQIVND (reference sequence). This CDR3 spans 15 amino acids.

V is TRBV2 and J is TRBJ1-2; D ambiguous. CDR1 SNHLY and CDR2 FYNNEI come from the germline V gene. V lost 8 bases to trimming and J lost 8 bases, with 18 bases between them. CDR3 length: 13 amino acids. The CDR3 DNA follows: TGTGCCAGCTTGGCGATCCAACCCAAAGGCTACACCTTC. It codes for CASLAIQPKGYTF. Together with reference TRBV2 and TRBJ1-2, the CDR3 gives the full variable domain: EPEVTQTPSHQVTQMGQEVILRCVPISNHLYFYWYRQILGQKVEFLVSFYNNEISEKSEIFDDQFSVERPDGSNFTLKIRSTKLEDSAMYFCASLAIQPKGYTFGSGTRLTVV.

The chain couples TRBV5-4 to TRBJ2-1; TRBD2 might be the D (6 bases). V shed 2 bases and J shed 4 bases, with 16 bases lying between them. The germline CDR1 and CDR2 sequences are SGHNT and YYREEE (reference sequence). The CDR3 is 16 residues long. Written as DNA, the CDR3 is TGTGCCAGCAGCTTTCCGTCAGTGGGGGGATACAATGAGCAGTTCTTC. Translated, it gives CASSFPSVGGYNEQFF.

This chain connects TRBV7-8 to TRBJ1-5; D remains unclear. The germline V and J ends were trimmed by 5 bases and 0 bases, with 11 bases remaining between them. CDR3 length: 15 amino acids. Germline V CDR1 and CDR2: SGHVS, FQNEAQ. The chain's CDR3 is CASSPTKLSNQPQHF. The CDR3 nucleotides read TGTGCCAGCAGCCCCACGAAACTTAGCAATCAGCCCCAGCATTTT.

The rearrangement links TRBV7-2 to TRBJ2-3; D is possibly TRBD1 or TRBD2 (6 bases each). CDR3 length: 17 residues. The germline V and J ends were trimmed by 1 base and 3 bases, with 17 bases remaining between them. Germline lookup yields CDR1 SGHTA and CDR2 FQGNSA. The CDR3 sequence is CASSLVLSGARTDTQYF. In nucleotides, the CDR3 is TGTGCCAGCAGCTTAGTTTTGTCGGGGGCCCGGACAGATACGCAGTATTTT. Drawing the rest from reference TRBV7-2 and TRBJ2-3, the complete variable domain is GAGVSQSPSNKVTEKGKDVELRCDPISGHTALYWYRQSLGQGLEFLIYFQGNSAPDKSGLPSDRFSAERTGGSVSTLTIQRTQQEDSAVYLCASSLVLSGARTDTQYFGPGTRLTVL.

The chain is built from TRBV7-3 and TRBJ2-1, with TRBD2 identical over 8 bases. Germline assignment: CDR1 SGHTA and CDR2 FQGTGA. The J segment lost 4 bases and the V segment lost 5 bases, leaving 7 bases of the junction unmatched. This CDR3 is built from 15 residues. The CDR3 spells CASSPRGGVYNEQFF. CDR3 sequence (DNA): TGTGCCAGCAGCCCTCGGGGGGGCGTATACAATGAGCAGTTCTTC.

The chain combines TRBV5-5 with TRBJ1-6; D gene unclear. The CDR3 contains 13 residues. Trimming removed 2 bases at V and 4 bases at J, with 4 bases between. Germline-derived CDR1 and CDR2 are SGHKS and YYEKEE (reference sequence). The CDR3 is CASSLEYNSPLHF. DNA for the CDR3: TGTGCCAGCAGCTTAGAATATAATTCACCCCTCCACTTT.

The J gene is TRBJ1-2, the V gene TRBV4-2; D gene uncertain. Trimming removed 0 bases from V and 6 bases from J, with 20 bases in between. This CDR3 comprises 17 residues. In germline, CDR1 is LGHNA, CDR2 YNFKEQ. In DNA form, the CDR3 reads TGTGCCAGCAGCCAAGATCTCGGGAAGAGGGCGGCCCATGGCTACACCTTC. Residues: CASSQDLGKRAAHGYTF.

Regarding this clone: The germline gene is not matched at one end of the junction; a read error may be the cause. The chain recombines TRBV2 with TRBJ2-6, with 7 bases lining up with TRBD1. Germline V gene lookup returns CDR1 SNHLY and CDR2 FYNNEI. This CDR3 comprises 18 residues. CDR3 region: CASSVTGPLSSEANVLTF. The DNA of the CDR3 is TGTGCCAGCAGCGTGACAGGGCCCCTTAGCTCTGAGGCCAACGTCCTGACTTTC.

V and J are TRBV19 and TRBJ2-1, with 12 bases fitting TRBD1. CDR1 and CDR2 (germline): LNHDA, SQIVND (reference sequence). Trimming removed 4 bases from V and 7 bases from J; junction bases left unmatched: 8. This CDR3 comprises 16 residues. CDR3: CASSREGQGARNEQFF. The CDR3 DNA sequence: TGTGCCAGTAGTAGAGAGGGACAGGGGGCGCGGAATGAGCAGTTCTTC.